This T cell receptor beta chain appears in the sequencing data of a study of response to subunit inactivated influenza vaccine. TCRdb processed the RT-PCR reads anew with MiXCR; each CDR3 protein has one entry. Altogether about 300,000 distinct CDR3 sequences are present, 20% to 25% being singletons, with the ten largest covering about 9.4%. Concerning this clonotype: Antigen: not known.

Germline CDR1 is SQVTM and CDR2 is ANQGSEA. V was pared by 6 bases and J by 0 bases, with 9 bases between. This CDR3 comprises 12 residues. Study-level points and caveats: Few new T cells, the authors suggested, are recruited by each seasonal influenza vaccination.

The sample consisted of PBMCs from blood, taken roughly 20 months after vaccination. The V and J genes are TRBV29-1 and TRBJ2-7; no clear D gene. This sequence originates from a man aged 50 to 69 who received an inactivated influenza vaccine. The CDR3 reads CSVAANSYEQYF. The CDR3 coding sequence is TGCAGCGTGGCCGCAAACTCCTACGAGCAGTACTTC.